These 23 T cell receptor beta chains were all obtained from the same sample, sequenced in a study of T cells in Graves' hyperthyroidism and ophthalmopathy (dated by TCRdb to the late 2010s). Library preparation used multiplex PCR. The sequencer listed for this sample is Illumina HiSeq 2000. The TCR beta CDR3 regions were amplified from RNA transcripts. The TCR CDR3 was subjected to a first round of RT-PCR using the HTBI primer set and the Qiagen OneStep RT-PCR kit. Clones were called with MiXCR by TCRdb after fastp trimmed the public reads at Q25, and only in-frame beta chains were retained. Here each entry gathers all rows of one CDR3 protein and keeps the most common genes and DNA. This sample is represented by about 560,000 distinct CDR3 sequences; over 15% of them were singletons. The ten most abundant clones make up approximately 20% of the sample. Sequencing input: blood. These receptors originate from a woman aged 18-29 years with Graves' hyperthyroidism.

This clonotype was seen many times. The chain couples TRBV28 to TRBJ2-3; D ambiguous. This CDR3 spans 15 amino acids. CDR1 is MDHEN and CDR2 is SYDVKM in the germline V gene. The V and J ends lost 5 bases and 2 bases respectively, with 14 bases between them. CDR3 sequence: CASSLGGFYTDTQYF. The CDR3 DNA follows: TGTGCCAGCAGTCTCGGCGGCTTTTACACAGATACGCAGTATTTT.

The sample holds many counts of this clonotype. The genes are TRBV12-5 and TRBJ2-5; a possible D gene is TRBD1 (6 bases). The CDR3 length is 17 residues. Germline V lookup: CDR1 LGHNT, CDR2 FRNRAP. V gave up 4 bases and J gave up 2 bases, with 20 bases separating them. CDR3 region: CASGSSQTGVIQETQYF. CDR3 nucleotides: TGTGCTAGTGGTTCCTCCCAGACAGGAGTGATTCAAGAGACCCAGTACTTC.

The V call is TRBV18, the J call TRBJ1-1; no reliable D call. Germline lookup yields CDR1 KGHSH and CDR2 LQKENI. This CDR3 is 14 amino acids long. Trimming cost V 1 base and J 1 base, with 7 bases left between them. The CDR3 sequence is CASSPQGTNTEAFF. The CDR3 DNA is TGTGCCAGCTCACCACAGGGAACGAACACTGAAGCTTTCTTT.

This clonotype was counted a few times. The V gene is TRBV4-2, the J gene TRBJ2-5; 11 bases are shared with TRBD2. The CDR3 spans 18 residues. With 0 bases clipped from V and 2 bases from J, the junction kept 8 bases outside the gene matches. From germline, CDR1 is LGHNA and CDR2 YNFKEQ. The CDR3 loop is CASSQETSGTSGQETQYF. In DNA, the CDR3 is TGTGCCAGCAGCCAAGAAACTTCCGGGACTAGCGGACAAGAGACCCAGTACTTC.

V is TRBV4-1 and J is TRBJ1-2; tentatively, D is TRBD1 (5 bases). Germline CDR1 and CDR2: MGHRA and YSYEKL. The V and J ends lost 4 bases and 5 bases respectively, with 14 bases between them. The CDR3 has 14 amino acids. The DNA of the CDR3 is TGCGCCAGCAGCCCGCCCGGGACGGAATATGGCTACACCTTC. Translation gives CASSPPGTEYGYTF.

This clonotype has a handful of counts. With a much larger clone just one base away, this may be a read error. CDR3 region: CACSEGRNTEAFF. Written as DNA, the CDR3 is TGTGCCTGCAGTGAAGGGAGGAACACTGAAGCTTTCTTT. This chain links TRBV2 with TRBJ1-1; D remains unclear. CDR3 length: 13 residues. The germline CDR1 and CDR2 sequences are SNHLY and FYNNEI.

This clonotype was recorded many times. The chain recombines TRBV7-2 with TRBJ2-5; D might be TRBD2 (6 bases). V shed 5 bases and J shed 3 bases, with 25 bases lying between them. In germline, CDR1 is SGHTA, CDR2 FQGNSA. The CDR3 totals 18 residues. The CDR3 loop is CASSPAGLAGHSEETQYF. In DNA, the CDR3 is TGTGCCAGCAGCCCTGCGGGATTGGCGGGCCACTCCGAAGAGACCCAGTACTTC.

This clonotype was seen only a few times. The rearrangement joins TRBV6-2 or TRBV6-3 to TRBJ1-5, with a tentative D call TRBD1 (6 bases). Germline V gene data show CDR1 as MNHEY and CDR2 as SVGEGT. The CDR3 runs to 16 residues. Deletions cut 4 bases from V and 3 bases from J, with 16 bases between. CDR3 loop: CASSSPRTAINQPQHF. The CDR3 nucleotides are TGTGCCAGCAGTTCCCCTCGGACAGCTATCAATCAGCCCCAGCATTTT.

V gene TRBV20-1 combines with J gene TRBJ1-2; the D gene is possibly TRBD1 (6 bases). In germline, CDR1 is DFQATT, CDR2 SNEGSKA (reference sequence). The CDR3 contains 14 residues. The V and J ends lost 2 bases and 4 bases respectively, with 14 bases between them. The CDR3 sequence: CSARLPDSSYGYTF. For the CDR3, the DNA is TGCAGTGCTAGACTGCCGGACAGCTCCTATGGCTACACCTTC.

V and J are TRBV29-1 and TRBJ1-1; TRBD1 matches at 8 bases. CDR1 and CDR2 from the germline V gene are SQVTM and ANQGSEA. The CDR3 totals 12 residues. With V trimmed by 7 bases and J by 1 base, 2 bases remained unmatched. As DNA, the CDR3 is TGCAGCGCCGGACAGGGGAACACTGAAGCTTTCTTT. Protein sequence: CSAGQGNTEAFF.

This clonotype was counted many times. The chain recombines TRBV18 with TRBJ1-1; perhaps TRBD1 as D (6 bases). Germline assignment: CDR1 KGHSH and CDR2 LQKENI. CDR3 size: 12 residues. Trimming removed 3 bases at V and 8 bases at J, with 10 bases between. CDR3 nucleotides: TGTGCCAGCTCACCCATTGGGACAGAAGCTTTCTTT. Translation: CASSPIGTEAFF. Supplemented by reference TRBV18 and TRBJ1-1, the full variable domain reads NAGVMQNPRHLVRRRGQEARLRCSPMKGHSHVYWYRQLPEEGLKFMVYLQKENIIDESGMPKERFSAEFPKEGPSILRIQQVVRGDSAAYFCASSPIGTEAFFGQGTRLTVV.

As for this clonotype: This may stem from a read error, because a much larger clone lies one nucleotide away. The chain is built from TRBV24-1 and TRBJ2-1; possibly TRBD1 for D (6 bases). The CDR3 length is 15 residues. Trimming cost V 3 bases and J 5 bases, with 13 bases left between them. Germline V gives CDR1 KGHDR, CDR2 SFDVKD. CDR3 coding DNA: TGTGCCACCAGTGATCACCGCAGGGACAACAATGAGCAGTTCTTC. Translated, it gives CATSDHRRDNNEQFF.

The gene calls are TRBV6-1 and TRBJ2-5; TRBD1 matches at 8 bases. CDR1 and CDR2 (germline): MNHNS, SASEGT. The CDR3 extends over 14 amino acids. V was pared by 7 bases and J by 2 bases, with 6 bases of the junction left unmatched. CDR3 protein: CASTDRGNQETQYF. For the CDR3, the DNA is TGTGCCAGCACCGACAGGGGAAATCAAGAGACCCAGTACTTC.

This clonotype was picked up one time. This sequence may be a read error, since a much larger clone differs from it by one base. The chain employs TRBV5-1 and TRBJ2-3, with 8 bases aligning to TRBD1. The CDR3 has 16 residues. The V gene's germline CDR1 is SGHRS and CDR2 YFSETQ. V trimming: 0 bases; J trimming: 4 bases; junction bases outside the gene matches: 7. CDR3 amino acids: CASSLGPGQDPDTQYF. The CDR3 DNA follows: TGCGCCAGCAGCTTGGGGCCGGGACAGGACCCAGATACGCAGTATTTT.

V and J are TRBV20-1 and TRBJ1-5; D uncertain. Trimming took 1 base from V and 2 from J, leaving 15 bases between them. This CDR3 comprises 16 residues. Looked up from germline, CDR1 is DFQATT and CDR2 is SNEGSKA (reference sequence). The CDR3 DNA follows: TGCAGTGCTAGAGGGTATGGAGTCTTGGGCAATCAGCCCCAGCATTTT. Translated: CSARGYGVLGNQPQHF.

This clonotype showed up many times. The chain joins TRBV30 to TRBJ2-2; no clear D gene. Germline V gene data show CDR1 as GTSNPN and CDR2 as SVGIG (reference sequence). Trimming took 6 bases from V and 0 from J, leaving 8 bases between them. This CDR3 region has 13 residues. The CDR3 here is CACDLTNTGELFF. CDR3 in DNA: TGTGCCTGTGACTTAACGAACACCGGGGAGCTGTTTTTT. Looking up the rest from reference TRBV30 and TRBJ2-2 gives the full variable domain: SQTIHQWPATLVQPVGSPLSLECTVEGTSNPNLYWYRQAAGRGLQLLFYSVGIGQISSEVPQNLSASRPQDRQFILSSKKLLLSDSGFYLCACDLTNTGELFFGEGSRLTVL.

This clonotype was counted ten times or more. The chain employs TRBV28 and TRBJ2-7; D remains ambiguous. CDR3 length: 14 residues. Germline V lookup: CDR1 MDHEN, CDR2 SYDVKM. V lost 5 bases and J lost 7, with 18 bases in between. The CDR3 nucleotides read TGTGCCAGCAGTAAACCCGGGTCCTGGCGGGAGCAGTACTTC. It is translated as CASSKPGSWREQYF.

This clonotype was seen a handful of times. The rearrangement joins TRBV28 to TRBJ2-2; D may be TRBD1 (6 bases). The CDR3 has 14 residues. The V gene lost 7 bases and the J gene lost 7 bases, with 16 bases spanning the gap. The germline CDR1 and CDR2 sequences are MDHEN and SYDVKM. The CDR3 DNA reads as TGTGCCAGCACTACCTACCAGGGGCGCGGGGAGCTGTTTTTT. The encoded protein is CASTTYQGRGELFF. The full variable domain, completed using reference TRBV28 and TRBJ2-2, is DVKVTQSSRYLVKRTGEKVFLECVQDMDHENMFWYRQDPGLGLRLIYFSYDVKMKEKGDIPEGYSVSREKKERFSLILESASTNQTSMYLCASTTYQGRGELFFGEGSRLTVL.

This rearrangement joins TRBV4-1 to TRBJ2-1; D possibly uses TRBD1 or TRBD2 (5 bases each). Deletions cut 3 bases from V and 1 base from J, with 16 bases between. The CDR3 has 17 residues. CDR1 is MGHRA and CDR2 is YSYEKL in the germline V gene. CDR3 in amino acids: CASSQGVQVGSYNEQFF. The CDR3 region has the DNA TGCGCCAGCAGCCAGGGAGTACAGGTCGGGTCCTACAATGAGCAGTTCTTC.

This clonotype has more than one count but fewer than ten. This may stem from a read error, because a much larger clone lies one nucleotide away. V gene TRBV27 combines with J gene TRBJ1-2, with no clear D. Trimming cost V 4 bases and J 10 bases, with 19 bases left between them. The CDR3 sequence is 14 residues long. Germline CDR1 reads MNHEY; CDR2 reads SMNVEV (reference sequence). The CDR3 here is CASSSPHGRDDYTF. The CDR3 DNA reads TGTGCCAGCAGTTCGCCCCACGGGAGAGATGACTACACCTTC.

This clonotype was detected many times. The rearrangement uses TRBV28 and TRBJ2-7; either TRBD1 or TRBD2 may fit D (5 bases each). This CDR3 is built from 15 residues. Trimming pared 7 bases from V and 0 bases from J, leaving 16 bases between. Germline CDR1 MDHEN, CDR2 SYDVKM. In nucleotides, the CDR3 is TGTGCCAGCACCCAGTCGGGGCAATACTCCTACGAGCAGTACTTC. As protein: CASTQSGQYSYEQYF.

This clonotype turned up a few times. This rearrangement joins TRBV6-1 to TRBJ2-1; TRBD2 matches 11 bases. V trimming: 6 bases; J trimming: 0 bases; junction bases outside the gene matches: 10. The V gene's germline CDR1 is MNHNS and CDR2 SASEGT. The length of the CDR3 is 18 residues. CDR3 loop: CASSLTSGGDSSYNEQFF. CDR3 coding DNA: TGTGCCAGCAGCCTCACTAGCGGGGGAGACAGCTCCTACAATGAGCAGTTCTTC.

The V call is TRBV6-1, the J call TRBJ2-7; 10 bases map to TRBD2. Germline assignment: CDR1 MNHNS and CDR2 SASEGT. The CDR3 length is 15 residues. V dropped 6 bases and J dropped 7; count of bases not matched to a gene: 12. This CDR3 reads CASSPGLAPSDEQYF. Written as DNA, the CDR3 is TGTGCCAGCAGCCCGGGACTAGCGCCCAGCGATGAGCAGTACTTC.